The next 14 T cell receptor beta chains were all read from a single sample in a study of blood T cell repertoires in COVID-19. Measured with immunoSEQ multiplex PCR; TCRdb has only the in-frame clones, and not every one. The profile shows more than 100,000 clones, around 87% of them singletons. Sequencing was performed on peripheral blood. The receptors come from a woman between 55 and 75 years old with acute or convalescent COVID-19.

The CDR3 here is CASSQARGRSPLHF. The DNA of the CDR3 is TGTGCCAGCAGCCAAGCTAGGGGGCGTTCACCCCTCCACTTT. The chain carries TRBV14 and TRBJ1-6; 7 bases align to TRBD1. V was pared by 1 base and J by 9 bases, with 3 bases of the junction left unmatched. Per germline, CDR1 SGHDN and CDR2 FVKESK. The CDR3 is 14 residues long.

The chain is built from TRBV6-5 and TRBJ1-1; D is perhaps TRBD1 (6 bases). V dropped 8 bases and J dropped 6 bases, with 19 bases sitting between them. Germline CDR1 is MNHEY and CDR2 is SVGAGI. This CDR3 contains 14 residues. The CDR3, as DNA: TGTGCCAGCCGACGACAGGACGGTGTCCCTGAAGCTTTCTTT. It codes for CASRRQDGVPEAFF.

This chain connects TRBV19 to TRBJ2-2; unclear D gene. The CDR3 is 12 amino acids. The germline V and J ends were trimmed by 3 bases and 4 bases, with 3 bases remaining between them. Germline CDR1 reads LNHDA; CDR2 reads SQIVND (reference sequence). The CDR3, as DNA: TGTGCCAGTAGTATCCGCACCGGGGAGCTGTTTTTT. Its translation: CASSIRTGELFF.

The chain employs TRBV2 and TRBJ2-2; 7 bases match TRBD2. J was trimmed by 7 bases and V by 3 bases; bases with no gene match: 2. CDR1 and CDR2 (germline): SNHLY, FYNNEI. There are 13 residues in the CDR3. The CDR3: CASSDLAGGELFF. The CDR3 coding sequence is TGTGCCAGCAGTGATTTAGCGGGCGGGGAGCTGTTTTTT. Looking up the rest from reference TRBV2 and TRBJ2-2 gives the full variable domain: EPEVTQTPSHQVTQMGQEVILRCVPISNHLYFYWYRQILGQKVEFLVSFYNNEISEKSEIFDDQFSVERPDGSNFTLKIRSTKLEDSAMYFCASSDLAGGELFFGEGSRLTVL.

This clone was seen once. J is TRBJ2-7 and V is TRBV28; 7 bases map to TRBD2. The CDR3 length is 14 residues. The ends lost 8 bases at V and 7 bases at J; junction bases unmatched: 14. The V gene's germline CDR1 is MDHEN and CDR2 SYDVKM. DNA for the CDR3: TGTGCCAGCCGCGCGGGAGAGTCTTTGAGGGAGCAGTACTTC. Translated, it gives CASRAGESLREQYF.

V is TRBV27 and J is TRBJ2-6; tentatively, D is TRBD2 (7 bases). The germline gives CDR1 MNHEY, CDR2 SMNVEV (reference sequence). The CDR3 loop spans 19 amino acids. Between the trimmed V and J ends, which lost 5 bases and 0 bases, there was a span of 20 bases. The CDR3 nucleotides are TGTGCCAGCAGTGCCCGGGGGGCGGGGCAGTACTCTGGGGCCAACGTCCTGACTTTC. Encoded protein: CASSARGAGQYSGANVLTF.

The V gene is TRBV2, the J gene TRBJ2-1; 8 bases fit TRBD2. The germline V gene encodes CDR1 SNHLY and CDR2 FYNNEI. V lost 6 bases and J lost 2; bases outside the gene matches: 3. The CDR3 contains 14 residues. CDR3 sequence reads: CASSTSGAYNEQFF. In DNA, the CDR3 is TGTGCCAGCAGCACTAGCGGAGCCTACAATGAGCAGTTCTTC.

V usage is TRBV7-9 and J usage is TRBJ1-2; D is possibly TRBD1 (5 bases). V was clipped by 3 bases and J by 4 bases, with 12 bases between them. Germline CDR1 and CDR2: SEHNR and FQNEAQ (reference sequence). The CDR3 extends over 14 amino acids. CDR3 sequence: CASSLMGPTYGYTF. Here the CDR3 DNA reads TGTGCCAGCAGCTTGATGGGGCCAACCTATGGCTACACCTTC.

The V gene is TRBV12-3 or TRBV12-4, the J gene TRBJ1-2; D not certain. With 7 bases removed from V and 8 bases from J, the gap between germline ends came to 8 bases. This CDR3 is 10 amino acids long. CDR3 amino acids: CASTREGYTF. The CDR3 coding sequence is TGTGCCAGCACCCGGGAGGGCTACACCTTC.

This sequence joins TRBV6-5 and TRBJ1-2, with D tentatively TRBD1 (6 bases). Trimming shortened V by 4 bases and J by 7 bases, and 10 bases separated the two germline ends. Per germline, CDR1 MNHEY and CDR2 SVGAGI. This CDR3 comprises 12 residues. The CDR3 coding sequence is TGTGCCAGCAGTTTCTTAGGGGGTGGCTACACCTTC. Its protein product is CASSFLGGGYTF.

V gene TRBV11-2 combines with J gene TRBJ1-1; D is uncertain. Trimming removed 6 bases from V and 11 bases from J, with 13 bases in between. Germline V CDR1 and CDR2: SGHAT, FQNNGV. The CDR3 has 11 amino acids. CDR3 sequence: CASRLSLKAFF. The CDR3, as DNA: TGTGCCAGCAGACTATCATTGAAGGCTTTCTTT.

CDR3 DNA: TGTGCCAGCAGCGGACAGGCCTTGAACACTGAAGCTTTCTTT. Residues: CASSGQALNTEAFF. The V and J genes are TRBV7-9 and TRBJ1-1, with TRBD1 identical over 7 bases. The CDR3 has 14 amino acids. Germline assignment: CDR1 SEHNR and CDR2 FQNEAQ (reference sequence). Trimming removed 5 bases from V and 0 bases from J; junction bases left unmatched: 3.

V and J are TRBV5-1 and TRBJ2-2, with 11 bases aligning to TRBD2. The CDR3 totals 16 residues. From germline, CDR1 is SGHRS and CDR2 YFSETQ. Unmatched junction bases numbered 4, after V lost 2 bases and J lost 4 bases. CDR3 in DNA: TGCGCCAGCAGCTTACTAGCGGGAGCGATCACCGGGGAGCTGTTTTTT. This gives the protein CASSLLAGAITGELFF.

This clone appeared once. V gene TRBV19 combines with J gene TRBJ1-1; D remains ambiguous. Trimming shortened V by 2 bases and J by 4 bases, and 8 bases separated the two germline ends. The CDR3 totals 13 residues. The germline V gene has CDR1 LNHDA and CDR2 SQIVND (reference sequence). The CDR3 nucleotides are TGTGCCAGTAGTATAAAGCGTGGCACTGAAGCTTTCTTT. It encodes CASSIKRGTEAFF.